This passage covers 8 T cell receptor beta chains from one sample sequenced in a study of a mutant IDH1 vaccine in newly diagnosed glioma. Profiling relied on immunoSEQ multiplex PCR, and the TCRdb table lists in-frame clones only, not all of them. The table shows over 25,000 clones, with roughly 80% occurring only once. Their antigens are not known. As for time point: week 35, safety follow-up. It was 300 ug of mutant IDH1 20-mer peptide that made up each vaccine dose, given with topical imiquimod. The sample in question was PBMCs, obtained from a glioma patient whose treatment included an IDH1 peptide vaccine. The receptors here all came from a woman under 40 with glioma. Some clones in this sample may be carry-over from other donors' samples.

V usage is TRBV14 and J usage is TRBJ1-1; 7 bases agree with TRBD1. The CDR3 contains 13 residues. V lost 1 base and J lost 11; bases outside the gene matches: 7. Germline CDR1 SGHDN, CDR2 FVKESK. This CDR3 reads CASSQGGGRGAFF. CDR3 nucleotides: TGTGCCAGCAGCCAAGGTGGGGGCAGGGGGGCTTTCTTT.

The chain joins TRBV6-5 to TRBJ2-7; 9 bases agree with TRBD1. The CDR3 covers 15 residues. Trimming took 0 bases from V and 5 from J; bases not matched to a gene: 5. CDR1 MNHEY and CDR2 SVGAGI come from the germline V gene. CDR3 sequence (DNA): TGTGCCAGCAGTTACTCGACGGGACAGGGCCACGAGCAGTACTTC. Protein product: CASSYSTGQGHEQYF.

This chain connects TRBV7-6 to TRBJ1-1; D might be TRBD1 (6 bases). The germline V gene encodes CDR1 SGHVS and CDR2 FNYEAQ. CDR3 length: 15 residues. The V gene lost 5 bases and the J gene lost 5 bases, with 18 bases spanning the gap. CDR3 loop: CASSPNLGANTEAFF. DNA for the CDR3: TGTGCCAGCAGCCCGAACTTGGGGGCAAATACTGAAGCTTTCTTT. Variable domain in full (rest from reference TRBV7-6 and TRBJ1-1): GAGVSQSPRYKVTKRGQDVALRCDPISGHVSLYWYRQALGQGPEFLTYFNYEAQQDKSGLPNDRFSAERPEGSISTLTIQRTEQRDSAMYRCASSPNLGANTEAFFGQGTRLTVV.

The J gene is TRBJ1-5, the V gene TRBV6-1; D may be TRBD1 (5 bases). Deletions cut 0 bases from V and 5 bases from J, with 11 bases between. Germline CDR1 MNHNS, CDR2 SASEGT. The CDR3 runs 15 residues. Here the CDR3 reads CASSEAWGVDQPQHF. The CDR3, as DNA: TGTGCCAGCAGTGAAGCATGGGGGGTTGATCAGCCCCAGCATTTT.

This clone came up a few times. The V gene is TRBV10-1, the J gene TRBJ2-2; no firm D call. The V end was cut by 3 bases, the J end by 1 base, with 6 bases between. The length of the CDR3 is 14 residues. The germline gives CDR1 WNHNN, CDR2 SYGVQD (reference sequence). The CDR3 loop reads CASSDVGNTGELFF. Written as DNA, the CDR3 is TGCGCCAGCAGTGATGTAGGGAACACCGGGGAGCTGTTTTTT.

The chain recombines TRBV2 with TRBJ2-3, with 7 bases lining up with TRBD1. The CDR3 has 14 amino acids. The V gene end was trimmed by 7 bases and the J gene end by 2 bases; junction bases not matched to a gene: 6. CDR1 and CDR2 from the germline V gene are SNHLY and FYNNEI. The chain's CDR3 is CASTMTGNTDTQYF. The CDR3 DNA reads TGTGCCAGCACTATGACAGGGAACACAGATACGCAGTATTTT.

This chain connects TRBV5-6 to TRBJ1-2; maybe TRBD1 (5 bases). The length of the CDR3 is 13 residues. The V gene's germline CDR1 is SGHDT and CDR2 YYEEEE. V gave up 4 bases and J gave up 4 bases, with 11 bases separating them. CDR3 nucleotides: TGTGCCAGCAGCCTTGACGGGGGCTATGGCTACACCTTC. Translated: CASSLDGGYGYTF.

This chain's CDR3 is CASSQGGYQETQYF. The CDR3 bases are TGCGCCAGCAGCCAGGGAGGGTACCAAGAGACCCAGTACTTC. The V call is TRBV4-1, the J call TRBJ2-5; 7 nucleotides match TRBD2. The CDR3 sequence is 14 residues long. V was clipped by 3 bases and J by 0 bases; unmatched bases: 1. Germline V gene data show CDR1 as MGHRA and CDR2 as YSYEKL.